Listed here are 14 T cell receptor beta chains from one sample, sequenced in a study of low-dose radiotherapy and immunotherapy resistance in tumors. TRAV and TRBV primers primed cDNA for both TCRalpha and TCRbeta. Amplification of TCRs used a constant-region primer and V-primer adapter for approximately 19 PCR cycles. TCRdb passed the reads through MiXCR, listing each CDR3 protein once. The table records roughly 16,000 distinct CDR3 sequences, around 70% of them present only once. These receptors originate from a human donor with advanced metastatic prostate, ovarian, gallbladder or colorectal cancer (not recorded which). This table probably holds off-target reads from a library built for another chain.

The chain joins TRBV7-2 to TRBJ2-5, with D unresolved. The CDR3 covers 12 residues. Trimming shortened V by 6 bases and J by 5 bases, and 10 bases separated the two germline ends. Germline assignment: CDR1 SGHTA and CDR2 FQGNSA. CDR3: CASSRGGETQYF. Here the CDR3 DNA reads TGTGCCAGCAGTCGCGGTGGGGAGACCCAGTACTTC.

The chain employs TRBV20-1 and TRBJ2-7; TRBD2 aligns across 14 bases. The CDR3 is 16 amino acids. The junction had 2 bases not matched to a gene; V was cut back by 0 bases and J by 1 base. CDR1 is DFQATT, CDR2 SNEGSKA, per germline (reference sequence). The CDR3 bases are TGCAGTGCTAGAGATGGACTAGCGGGGGGATCCTACGAGCAGTACTTC. Its translation: CSARDGLAGGSYEQYF.

The chain combines TRBV6-1 with TRBJ2-1, with unresolved D. The V end lost 6 bases, the J end lost 5 bases, and 11 bases lay between the germline ends. Germline V gene sequence: CDR1 MNHNS, CDR2 SASEGT. The CDR3 is 13 residues long. The chain's CDR3 is CASSPSLNNEQFF. The CDR3 DNA reads TGTGCCAGCAGCCCTAGTCTTAACAATGAGCAGTTCTTC.

The V gene is TRBV27, the J gene TRBJ2-1; perhaps TRBD2 as D (5 bases). Looked up from germline, CDR1 is MNHEY and CDR2 is SMNVEV (reference sequence). This CDR3 region has 15 residues. Trimming took 2 bases from V and 2 from J, leaving 10 bases between them. Here the CDR3 reads CASSLGGPAYNEQFF. The CDR3, as DNA: TGTGCCAGCAGTTTAGGCGGGCCAGCCTACAATGAGCAGTTCTTC.

This clonotype was observed a few times. V and J are TRBV5-6 and TRBJ2-1, with 8 positions matching TRBD2. V lost 0 bases, J lost 0 bases, and 5 bases stayed unmatched. Germline CDR1 reads SGHDT; CDR2 reads YYEEEE. The CDR3 spans 17 residues. The CDR3 nucleotides read TGTGCCAGCAGCTTGGGTTGGGGGACTAGCTCCTACAATGAGCAGTTCTTC. Amino acid sequence: CASSLGWGTSSYNEQFF.

The chain employs TRBV28 and TRBJ1-5; D not certain. V lost 2 bases and J lost 3, with 5 bases in between. Germline V gene data show CDR1 as MDHEN and CDR2 as SYDVKM. CDR3 length: 13 amino acids. The CDR3 here is CASSLTPNQPQHF. The CDR3 DNA sequence: TGTGCCAGCAGTTTAACCCCCAATCAGCCCCAGCATTTT.

This chain connects TRBV10-3 to TRBJ1-5, with 7 bases lining up with TRBD1. The J segment lost 3 bases and the V segment lost 5 bases, leaving 4 bases of the junction unmatched. Germline assignment: CDR1 ENHRY and CDR2 SYGVKD. This CDR3 comprises 14 residues. CDR3 sequence reads: CAISPGQLNQPQHF. CDR3 DNA: TGTGCCATCAGTCCGGGACAGCTCAATCAGCCCCAGCATTTT.

The chain uses TRBV20-1 and TRBJ1-1; D is unclear. Germline V lookup: CDR1 DFQATT, CDR2 SNEGSKA (reference sequence). V was pared by 6 bases and J by 7 bases, with 24 bases between. This CDR3 has 15 amino acids. Here the CDR3 reads CSANQLGRPKGEAFF. Written as DNA, the CDR3 is TGCAGTGCCAACCAACTGGGTAGGCCGAAGGGTGAAGCTTTCTTT.

The rearrangement uses TRBV29-1 and TRBJ2-7; D gene unclear. The V end lost 3 bases, the J end lost 7 bases, and 13 bases lay between the germline ends. Germline V gene lookup returns CDR1 SQVTM and CDR2 ANQGSEA. The CDR3 is 12 residues long. CDR3 coding DNA: TGCAGCGTTGAGCCCTCCGTCGGGGAGCAGTACTTC. Encoded protein: CSVEPSVGEQYF.

There are a few counts of this clonotype. This chain links TRBV24-1 with TRBJ2-7; a possible D gene is TRBD1 (5 bases). Per the germline V gene, CDR1 is KGHDR and CDR2 is SFDVKD. The CDR3 runs 12 residues. Deletions cut 3 bases from V and 3 bases from J, with 5 bases between. The CDR3 DNA reads TGTGCCACCAGTGATAGGGGCTACGAGCAGTACTTC. It is translated as CATSDRGYEQYF.

This chain joins TRBV11-1 and TRBJ2-1, with unresolved D. V was trimmed by 1 base and J by 6 bases, leaving 10 bases between them. Germline V gene sequence: CDR1 SGHAT, CDR2 FQDESV (reference sequence). This CDR3 has 14 amino acids. The CDR3 coding sequence is TGTGCCAGCAGCTTAGGTTCGGTCTTCAATGAGCAGTTCTTC. Protein sequence: CASSLGSVFNEQFF.

The genes are TRBV20-1 and TRBJ2-5, with TRBD2 matching 8 bases. Germline V gives CDR1 DFQATT, CDR2 SNEGSKA (reference sequence). The CDR3 totals 15 residues. V lost 4 bases and J lost 2; bases outside the gene matches: 9. CDR3 coding DNA: TGCAGTGCTACGCCGCTAGCGGGTGGGCAAGAGACCCAGTACTTC. Translation gives CSATPLAGGQETQYF.

The chain has TRBV2 and TRBJ2-3; D is unresolved. The CDR3 totals 12 residues. The V and J ends lost 8 bases and 6 bases respectively, with 12 bases between them. Germline values: CDR1 SNHLY, CDR2 FYNNEI. CDR3 in amino acids: CASGVPLDTQYF. The CDR3 bases are TGTGCCAGCGGAGTCCCGCTGGATACGCAGTATTTT.

This clonotype was picked up one time. V and J are TRBV3-1 and TRBJ1-2, with 7 bases matching TRBD1. The V segment lost 3 bases and the J segment 0 bases; nucleotides outside the gene matches: 4. The CDR3 contains 15 residues. From germline, CDR1 is LGHDT and CDR2 YNNKEL (reference sequence). The CDR3 bases are TGTGCCAGCAGCCATTTCCAGGGGGCTAACTATGGCTACACCTTC. Its translation: CASSHFQGANYGYTF.